This T cell receptor beta chain was identified during a study of T cells expressing NK-cell markers. Looking at the study overall: The authors sequenced eight donors, of whom seven were HCMV-seropositive and one was seronegative. Whole-study findings and limits: Dominant NKG2C+ clonotypes in six donors made up roughly 1.0-8% of CD8+ T cells. It remained uncertain whether the expanded NKG2C+ T cell clones were specific for HCMV antigens.

This CDR3 comprises 12 residues. Germline lookup yields CDR1 MNHEY and CDR2 SVGEGT. In regard to this clonotype: Its target is unknown.

Scientists made TCR beta cDNA using 5'RACE template switching with UMIs. TCRdb reprocessed the 5' RACE reads; each CDR3 protein has one entry and no DNA is given. The sample table includes about 260,000 distinct CDR3 sequences. The sample consisted of blood T cells: a sorted CD56 or NKG2C T cell subset, CD4+ or CD8+ T cells, or bulk PBMC T cells (not recorded which). The sequence was obtained from a woman between 18 and 70 years old in good health. This rearrangement joins TRBV6-2 or TRBV6-3 to TRBJ2-7. The CDR3: CASSYPTHEQYF.